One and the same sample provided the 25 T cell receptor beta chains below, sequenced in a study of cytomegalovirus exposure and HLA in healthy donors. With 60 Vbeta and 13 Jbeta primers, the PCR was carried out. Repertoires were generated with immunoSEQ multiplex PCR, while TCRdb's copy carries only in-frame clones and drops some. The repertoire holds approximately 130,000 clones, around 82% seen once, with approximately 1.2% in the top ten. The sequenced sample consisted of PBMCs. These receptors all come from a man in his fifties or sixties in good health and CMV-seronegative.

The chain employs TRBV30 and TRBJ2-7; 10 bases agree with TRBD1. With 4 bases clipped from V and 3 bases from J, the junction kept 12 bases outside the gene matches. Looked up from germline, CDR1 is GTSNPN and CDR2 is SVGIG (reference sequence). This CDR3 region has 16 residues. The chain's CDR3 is CAWIPFVRDRGYEQYF. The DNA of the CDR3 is TGTGCCTGGATCCCCTTCGTCCGGGACAGGGGCTACGAGCAGTACTTC.

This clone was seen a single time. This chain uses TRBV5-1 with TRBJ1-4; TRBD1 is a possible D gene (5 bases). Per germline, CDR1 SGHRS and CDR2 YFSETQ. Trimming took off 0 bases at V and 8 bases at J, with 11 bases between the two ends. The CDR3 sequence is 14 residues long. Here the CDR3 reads CASSLESGREKLFF. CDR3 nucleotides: TGCGCCAGCAGCTTGGAGTCAGGGAGGGAAAAACTGTTTTTT.

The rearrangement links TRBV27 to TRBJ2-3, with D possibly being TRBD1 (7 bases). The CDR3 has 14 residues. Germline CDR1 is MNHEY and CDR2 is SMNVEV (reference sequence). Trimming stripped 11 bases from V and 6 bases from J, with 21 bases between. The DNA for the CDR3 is TGTGCCGTCATTGCGGACAGGAGGGGGGATACGCAGTATTTT. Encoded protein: CAVIADRRGDTQYF.

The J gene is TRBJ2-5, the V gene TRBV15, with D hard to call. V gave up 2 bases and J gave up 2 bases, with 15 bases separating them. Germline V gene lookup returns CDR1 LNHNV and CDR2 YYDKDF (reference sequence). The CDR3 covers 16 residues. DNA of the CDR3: TGTGCCACCAGCAGACGTTTCCAGGCAGCACAAGAGACCCAGTACTTC. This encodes CATSRRFQAAQETQYF.

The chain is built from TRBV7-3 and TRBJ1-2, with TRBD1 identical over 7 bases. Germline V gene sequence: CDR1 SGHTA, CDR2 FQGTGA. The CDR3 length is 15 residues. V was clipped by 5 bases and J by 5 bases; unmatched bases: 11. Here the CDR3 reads CASSPSGTDYYGYTF. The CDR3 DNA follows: TGTGCCAGCAGCCCATCCGGGACAGACTATTATGGCTACACCTTC.

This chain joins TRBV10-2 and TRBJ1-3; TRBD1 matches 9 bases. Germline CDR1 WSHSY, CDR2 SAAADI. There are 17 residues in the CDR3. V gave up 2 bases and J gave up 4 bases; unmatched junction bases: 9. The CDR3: CASSETGTGFVGNTIYF. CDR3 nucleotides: TGCGCCAGCAGTGAGACCGGGACAGGGTTTGTCGGAAACACCATATATTTT.

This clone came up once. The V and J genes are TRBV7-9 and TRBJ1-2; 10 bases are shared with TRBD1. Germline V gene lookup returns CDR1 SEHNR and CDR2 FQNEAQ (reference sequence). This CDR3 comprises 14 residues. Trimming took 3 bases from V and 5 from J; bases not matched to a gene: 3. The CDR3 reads CASSFGQGDYGYTF. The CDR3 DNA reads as TGTGCCAGCAGCTTTGGACAGGGGGATTATGGCTACACCTTC.

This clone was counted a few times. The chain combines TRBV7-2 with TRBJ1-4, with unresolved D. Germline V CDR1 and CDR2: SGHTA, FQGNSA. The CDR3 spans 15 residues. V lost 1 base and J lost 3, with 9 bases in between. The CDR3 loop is CASSLVVGSNEKLFF. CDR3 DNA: TGTGCCAGCAGCTTAGTAGTCGGTTCTAATGAAAAACTGTTTTTT. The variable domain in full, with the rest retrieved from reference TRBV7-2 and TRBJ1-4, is GAGVSQSPSNKVTEKGKDVELRCDPISGHTALYWYRQSLGQGLEFLIYFQGNSAPDKSGLPSDRFSAERTGGSVSTLTIQRTQQEDSAVYLCASSLVVGSNEKLFFGSGTQLSVL.

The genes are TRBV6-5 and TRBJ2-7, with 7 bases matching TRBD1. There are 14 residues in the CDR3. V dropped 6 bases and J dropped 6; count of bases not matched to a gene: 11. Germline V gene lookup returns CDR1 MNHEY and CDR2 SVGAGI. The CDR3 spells CASRLRGLVGEQYF. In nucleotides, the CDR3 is TGTGCCAGCAGGCTTAGGGGGCTGGTCGGCGAGCAGTACTTC.

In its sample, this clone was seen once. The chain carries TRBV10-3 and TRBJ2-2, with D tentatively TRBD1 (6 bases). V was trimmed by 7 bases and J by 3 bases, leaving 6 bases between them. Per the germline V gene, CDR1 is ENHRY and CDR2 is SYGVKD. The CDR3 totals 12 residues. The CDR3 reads CAITGDTGELFF. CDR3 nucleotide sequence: TGTGCCATCACAGGGGACACCGGGGAGCTGTTTTTT.

CDR3 residues: CASSRRDEQFF. CDR3 DNA sequence: TGTGCCAGCAGTCGCCGGGATGAGCAGTTCTTC. The gene calls are TRBV25-1 and TRBJ2-1; D uncertain. CDR1 is MGHDK, CDR2 SYGVNS, per germline. V was pared by 5 bases and J by 8 bases, with 7 bases between. The CDR3 has 11 amino acids.

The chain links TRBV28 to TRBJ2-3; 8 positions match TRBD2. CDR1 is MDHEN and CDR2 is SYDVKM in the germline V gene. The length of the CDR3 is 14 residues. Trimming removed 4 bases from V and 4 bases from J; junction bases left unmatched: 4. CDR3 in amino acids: CASSSSGSSDTQYF. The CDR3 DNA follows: TGTGCCAGCAGTTCCAGCGGGAGTTCAGATACGCAGTATTTT. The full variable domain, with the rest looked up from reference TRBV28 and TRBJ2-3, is DVKVTQSSRYLVKRTGEKVFLECVQDMDHENMFWYRQDPGLGLRLIYFSYDVKMKEKGDIPEGYSVSREKKERFSLILESASTNQTSMYLCASSSSGSSDTQYFGPGTRLTVL.

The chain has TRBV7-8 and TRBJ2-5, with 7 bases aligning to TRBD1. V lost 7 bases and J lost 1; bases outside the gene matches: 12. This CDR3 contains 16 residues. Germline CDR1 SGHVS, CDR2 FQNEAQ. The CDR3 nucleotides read TGTGCCAGCACCCAAAGGTCAGGGGGTTCCCAAGAGACCCAGTACTTC. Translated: CASTQRSGGSQETQYF.

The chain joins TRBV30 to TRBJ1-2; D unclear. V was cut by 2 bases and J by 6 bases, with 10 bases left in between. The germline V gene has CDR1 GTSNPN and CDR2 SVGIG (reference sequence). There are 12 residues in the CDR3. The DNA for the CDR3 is TGTGCCTGGAGTTCAGTAACCCATGGCTACACCTTC. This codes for CAWSSVTHGYTF.

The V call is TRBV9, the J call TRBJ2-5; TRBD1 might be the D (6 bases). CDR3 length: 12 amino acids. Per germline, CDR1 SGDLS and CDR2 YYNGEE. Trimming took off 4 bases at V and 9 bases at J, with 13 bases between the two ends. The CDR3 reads CASSTLPGAQYF. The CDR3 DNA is TGTGCCAGCAGCACCCTCCCAGGGGCCCAGTACTTC. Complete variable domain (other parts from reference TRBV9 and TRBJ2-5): DSGVTQTPKHLITATGQRVTLRCSPRSGDLSVYWYQQSLDQGLQFLIQYYNGEERAKGNILERFSAQQFPDLHSELNLSSLELGDSALYFCASSTLPGAQYFGPGTRLLVL.

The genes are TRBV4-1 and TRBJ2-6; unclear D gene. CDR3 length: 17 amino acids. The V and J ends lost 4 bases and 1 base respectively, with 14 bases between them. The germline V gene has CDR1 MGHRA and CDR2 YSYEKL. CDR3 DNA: TGCGCCAGCAGCCCTAGTCAGACGCGATCTGGGGCCAACGTCCTGACTTTC. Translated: CASSPSQTRSGANVLTF.

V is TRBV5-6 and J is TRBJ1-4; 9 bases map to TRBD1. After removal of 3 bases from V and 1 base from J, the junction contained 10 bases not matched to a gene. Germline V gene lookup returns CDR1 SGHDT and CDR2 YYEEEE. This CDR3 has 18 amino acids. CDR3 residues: CASSSSGTGLVTNEKLFF. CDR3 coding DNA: TGTGCCAGCAGCTCCTCCGGGACAGGGTTAGTAACTAATGAAAAACTGTTTTTT.

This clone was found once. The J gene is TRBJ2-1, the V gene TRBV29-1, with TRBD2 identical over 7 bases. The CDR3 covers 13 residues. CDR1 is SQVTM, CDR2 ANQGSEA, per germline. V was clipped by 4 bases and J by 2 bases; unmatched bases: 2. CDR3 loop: CSVVGGPYNEQFF. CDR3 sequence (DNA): TGCAGCGTTGTGGGAGGGCCCTACAATGAGCAGTTCTTC.

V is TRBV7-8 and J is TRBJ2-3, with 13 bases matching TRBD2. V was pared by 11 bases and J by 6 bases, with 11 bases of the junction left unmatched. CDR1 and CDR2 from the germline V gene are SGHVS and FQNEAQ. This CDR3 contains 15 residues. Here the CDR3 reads CAVPSGTSGTDTQYF. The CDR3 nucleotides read TGTGCCGTACCCTCCGGGACTAGCGGGACGGATACGCAGTATTTT.

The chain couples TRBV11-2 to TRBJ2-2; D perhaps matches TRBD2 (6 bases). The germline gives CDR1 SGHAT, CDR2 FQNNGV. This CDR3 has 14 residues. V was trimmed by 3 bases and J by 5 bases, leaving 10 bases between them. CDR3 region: CASSFSGETGELFF. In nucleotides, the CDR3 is TGTGCCAGCAGCTTTTCGGGAGAGACCGGGGAGCTGTTTTTT.

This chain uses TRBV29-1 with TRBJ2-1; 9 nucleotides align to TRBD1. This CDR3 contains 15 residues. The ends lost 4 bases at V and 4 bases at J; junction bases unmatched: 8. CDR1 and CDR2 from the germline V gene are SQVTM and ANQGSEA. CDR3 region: CSVAGDRAGYNEQFF. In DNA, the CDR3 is TGCAGCGTTGCGGGGGACAGGGCTGGGTACAATGAGCAGTTCTTC.

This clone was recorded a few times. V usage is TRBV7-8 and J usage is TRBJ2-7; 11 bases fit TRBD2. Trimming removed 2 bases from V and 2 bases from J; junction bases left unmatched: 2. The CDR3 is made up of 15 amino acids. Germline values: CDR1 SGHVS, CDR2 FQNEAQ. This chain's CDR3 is CASSLRGLAAYEQYF. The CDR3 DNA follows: TGTGCCAGCAGCTTAAGGGGACTAGCGGCCTACGAGCAGTACTTC.

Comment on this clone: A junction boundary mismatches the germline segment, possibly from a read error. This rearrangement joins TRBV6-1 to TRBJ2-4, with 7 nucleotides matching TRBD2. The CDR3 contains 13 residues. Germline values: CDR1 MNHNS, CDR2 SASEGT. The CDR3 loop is CAGSEGRANIQYF. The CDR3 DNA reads TGTGCCGGCAGTGAAGGGAGGGCCAACATTCAGTACTTC.

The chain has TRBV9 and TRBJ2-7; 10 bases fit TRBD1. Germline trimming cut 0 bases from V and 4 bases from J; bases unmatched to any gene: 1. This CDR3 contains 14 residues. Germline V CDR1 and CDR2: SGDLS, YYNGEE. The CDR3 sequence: CASSVGDRGYEQYF. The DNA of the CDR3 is TGTGCCAGCAGCGTAGGGGACAGGGGATACGAGCAGTACTTC.

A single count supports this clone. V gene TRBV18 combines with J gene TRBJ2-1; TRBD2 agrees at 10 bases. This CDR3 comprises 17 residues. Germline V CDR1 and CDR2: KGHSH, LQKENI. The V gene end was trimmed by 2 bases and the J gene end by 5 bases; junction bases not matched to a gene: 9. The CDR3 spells CASSPSHRLAGNNEQFF. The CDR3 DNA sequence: TGTGCCAGCTCACCAAGTCACCGACTAGCGGGCAACAATGAGCAGTTCTTC.